The following is a TCR beta chain sequence with its context. This clonotype occurred a few times. What this receptor recognizes is not known. No quality values exist for individual bases; no much larger clone is one base distant. The cysteine opens and the phenylalanine closes a CDR3 of 16 amino acids. Only the CDR3 part of the read is kept: 48 bases, read in frame from the first base. The germline V gene gives CDR1 as LGHNA and CDR2 as YNFKEQ. The donors were a few dozen Caucasian individuals from Russia, aged 6 to 90 years, who were systemically healthy. Each donor gave about 10 milliliters of peripheral blood, drawn into EDTA-treated Vacutainer tubes. Ficoll-Paque density-gradient centrifugation was used to isolate PBMCs, with at least 6.5 million per sample. Total RNA, at least 5 micrograms per sample, was extracted from PBMCs with Trizol reagent. The percentages of naive CD45RAhigh/CD27high T cells were determined by flow cytometry on a PBMC aliquot from every donor.

Library preparation used 5' RACE. The listed sequencing device is Illumina HiSeq 2500. A second PCR of about 7 to 12 cycles was run with a J-beta primer mix and a sample-barcoded 5' primer. A template-switch 5' adaptor carrying 12 random nucleotides introduced a unique molecular identifier onto each TCR beta cDNA molecule. Each sample yielded at least 2.5 million CDR3-containing paired-end reads. The Mint cDNA synthesis kit, primed by a TRBC-specific oligonucleotide, was used to synthesize first-strand cDNA from all RNA. All cDNA was treated with uracil-DNA glycosylase and then went through a first 18-cycle PCR with the universal primers M1SS and BC2_uni_R. Under the source paper's analysis protocol: Each sample was normalized by randomly selecting 1 million high-quality reads, each carrying a distinct molecular identifier. Reads sharing molecular identifiers were discarded rather than binned into consensus sequences. MiTCR, set to a Q25 quality threshold and the strictest error-elimination algorithm, was used for CDR3 identification, clonotype clustering and error correction. A nonparametric unseen species model with Euler transformation was used to estimate lower-bound total TCR beta diversity. Using fastp trimming at Q25 and MiXCR clonotype assembly, TCRdb reanalyzed the public sequencing data and kept in-frame beta chains. Entries are consolidated by CDR3 protein sequence, retaining the most common genes and DNA. TCRdb's processing, not the authors' own work, is the source of the V and J calls. Across this sample there are approximately 780,000 distinct CDR3 sequences, with about 26% seen only once. The ten largest make up approximately 2.9% of the sample.

This specimen belongs to a study of blood T cells in healthy people across ages (dated by TCRdb to about 2015). Turning to the overall study: In model experiments, template switching captured roughly one uniquely barcoded TCR beta cDNA molecule for every two T cells. Age-related changes in TCR beta repertoire diversity were measured in the study by deep sequencing normalized with unique cDNA molecular identifiers. The donors were split into four age groups: young (average about 16 years), middle-aged (about 40), aged (more than 60) and long-lived (over 75). Two additional independent replicas of 1 million unique cDNA reads from the same blood draw were analyzed for two donors (one aged 18 to 30 and one aged 80 or older). The full study reports these points: A strong correlation was found between observed TCR beta diversity and the percentage of naive T cells measured by flow cytometry. Observed TCR beta diversity per million T cells fell roughly linearly with age, and a significant reduction was already apparent by age around 40. Conclusive comparison of naive and antigen-experienced compartments was prevented by the profiling of bulk unsorted PBMCs. Estimates of total diversity from one million sequenced T cells were regarded as lower bounds and underestimates. The CMV infection status of donors was not known, potentially confounding age-related changes in expanded clonotypes. Compared with the aged group, more naive CD4+ T cells, fewer expanded clones and increased TCR diversity were shown by the long-lived group, suggesting age selection.

This sample was also put to use in a study of T cells of mothers and their children. The second study, in turn, reports: The donors were nine systemically healthy Caucasian individuals, made up of three mothers and their six children. cDNA synthesis used all of the extracted RNA, with around 1.6 ug of RNA in each 15 ul reaction. In the second PCR, sample barcodes and 2-4 random nucleotides were introduced via the M1S primer. Over 9.5 million TCR beta CDR3 reads were obtained for each mother, and millions of reads were obtained for each child. Thymic selection shapes the output of TCR recombination in a similar way in related and unrelated pairs, and inherited differences have a minor effect. Normalized repertoire overlap was always slightly but never significantly higher in related than unrelated mother-child pairs. No persistent microchimeric T cell clones were detected, at a sensitivity of roughly 99 clones per million clonotypes. Deep NGS was used in the study to compare the TCR beta repertoires of mothers and children and to look for features that separate related mother-child pairs from unrelated individuals. On average, the children were approximately 11 +/- 4 years old, while the mothers were about 37 +/- 4 years old. After adapter ligation with NEBNext reagents, the libraries were sequenced on Illumina HiSeq 2000 with 100+100 nt paired-end reads. To prevent cross-contamination, the mother and child libraries were prepared a month apart and were sequenced in separate runs. For each donor, somewhere between about 450,000 and 2,000,000 distinct TCR beta clonotypes were identified. Naive TCR beta clonotypes were estimated from low-frequency clonotypes matched to each donor's FACS-determined naive share, without sorting.

The sample taken for sequencing was blood. The sequence came from a boy aged 5-17 years in good health. This chain is built from TRBV4-2 and TRBJ2-5; 7 central bases correspond to TRBD1. The J call may be wrong; the DNA end is better matched by TRBJ2-1. The CDR3 is CASSQAGTDLYNEQFF. The sequenced DNA: TGTGCCAGCAGCCAGGCCGGGACAGACCTCTACAATGAGCAGTTCTTC.